The T cell receptor beta chain under discussion was sequenced for a study of T-cell memory formation after mild COVID-19. Across the whole study: TCR clustering was largely donor specific. Study-wide results and limits: Clones which contracted sat mainly in CM and EM if CD4+, and in EMRA if CD8+. Day 37-peaking second-wave clones had unconfirmed SARS-CoV-2 specificity.

MiXCR, run by TCRdb on the 5' RACE reads, gives a single entry per CDR3 protein. Altogether about 560,000 distinct CDR3 sequences are present, about 20% being singletons, with the ten largest covering 12%. The CDR3 is 18 amino acids. Trimming removed 4 bases from V and 5 bases from J; junction bases left unmatched: 11. Germline CDR1 reads MGHRA; CDR2 reads YSYEKL. This clonotype turned up a few times. The antigen is not known. The source material was PBMCs or a T cell subset sorted from them (not recorded which). The sequence came from an adult woman who had mild COVID-19 (a few samples of this study predate the infection). Cell type and time point are not known. The V and J genes are TRBV4-1 and TRBJ1-4, with 12 bases fitting TRBD1. The CDR3 sequence: CASSPGTGGTKPNEKLFF. CDR3 nucleotide sequence: TGCGCCAGCAGCCCAGGGACAGGGGGCACGAAACCCAATGAAAAACTGTTTTTT.